This T cell receptor beta chain was recorded in a study of tumor-infiltrating lymphocytes in primary liver carcinoma. From around 0.5 ug total RNA, TCR beta cDNA was generated with a primer in the constant region. The TCR beta library was amplified through three nested multiplex PCR rounds in a modified ARM-PCR procedure. Amplification in the first two PCR rounds was performed using TRBV1-TRBV30 forward primers and a C-beta reverse primer for around 9 cycles each. TCRdb recomputed calls from the multiplex PCR reads with MiXCR, one row per CDR3 protein. The data show about 35,000 distinct CDR3 sequences, with approximately 73% seen just once and roughly 16% held by the top ten. Unsorted bulk tissue, about 19-30 mg of it, served as the source for co-extraction of RNA and DNA. Donors were untreated and chronically infected with HBV. Note on this clonotype: What it binds is not known.

Germline V CDR1 and CDR2: LGHNA, YNFKEQ. With 1 base removed from V and 3 bases from J, the gap between germline ends came to 13 bases. CDR3 size: 15 residues. Regarding the study as a whole: Tumor-adjacent and tumor-blood pairs shared a smaller degree of overlap than tumor region pairs.

The chain couples TRBV4-2 to TRBJ2-7; D unclear. The TCR sequence derives from a middle-aged man with primary liver carcinoma and hepatitis B virus infection. The specimen was liver tumor tissue from sampling region 4. The subset is: tumor region T4, right-lateral pole. CDR3 sequence: CASSQVKGSGYEQYF. The CDR3 region has the DNA TGTGCCAGCAGCCAAGTTAAGGGAAGTGGCTACGAGCAGTACTTC.